Listed below are T cell receptor beta chains from one sample, sequenced in a study of shared clonotypes between healthy human individuals. Repertoires were generated with immunoSEQ multiplex PCR, while TCRdb's copy carries only in-frame clones and drops some. The sample consists of about 820,000 clones, over 90% of them appearing once. Sequences were obtained from naive CD8+ T cells sorted from blood. Receptors originate from a man in his thirties or forties in good health. CDR3s leave out the opening cysteine and the closing phenylalanine or tryptophan. The D gene is left open where the match is weak.

v_call | d_call | cdr3_aa
TRBV4-1 | TRBD2 | ASSQDLIAGSYNEQF
TRBV15 | TRBD1 | ATSRGQGNEQY
TRBV21-1 | NA | ASTPDEIGYGQPQH
TRBV5-6 | TRBD1 | ASSDRESSYNEQF
TRBV11-3 | NA | ASSSGIGTNTEAF
TRBV27 | NA | ASSPYSVGVLDEQF
TRBV5-6 | TRBD2 | ASNLEGTSGYEQY
TRBV7-3 | TRBD1 | ASSPDGTGGYEQY
TRBV28 | NA | ASSFVVRGKETQY
TRBV27 | NA | ASSLSEGEKLF
TRBV27 | NA | ASSLNIGQLGNTIY
TRBV28 | NA | ASTGNSYEQY
TRBV2 | TRBD2 | ASSEGMASGRYEQY
TRBV28 | TRBD2 | ASSLPLGGSSYNEQF
TRBV9 | NA | ASSVDGPAQY
TRBV7-9 | NA | ASSLPLDGYEQY
TRBV29-1 | NA | SGTLVSINEQF
TRBV5-1 | NA | ASSLFRTEQETQY
TRBV2 | NA | ASETEGSNQPQH